This TCR beta chain stems from a study of CD8 T cells in Susac syndrome. Random hexamers were used to reverse transcribe the RNA input (roughly 0.5 to 1 ug). Across 54 Vbeta and 13 Jbeta, immunoSEQ multiplex PCR amplified TCR beta CDR3. TCRdb ran MiXCR on the immunoSEQ multiplex PCR reads and lists one entry per CDR3 protein. The profile covers about 210,000 distinct CDR3 sequences, with about 94% appearing a single time and approximately 0.1% taken by the ten largest. The CDR3 covers 14 residues. Germline CDR1 and CDR2: SNHLY and FYNNEI. Trimming shortened V by 7 bases and J by 1 base, and 13 bases separated the two germline ends. Controls were age- and sex-matched healthy donors.

This receptor was identified in a human donor in good health. The chain is built from TRBV2 and TRBJ2-5; D not certain. Sample: CD4+ T cells from PBMCs. Here the CDR3 reads CASTLGPFQETQYF. CDR3 in DNA: TGTGCCAGCACCCTCGGGCCGTTCCAAGAGACCCAGTACTTC.